The rows below give T cell receptor beta chains drawn from one sample of a study of blood T cell repertoires in COVID-19. The method was immunoSEQ multiplex PCR; TCRdb's version includes in-frame clones alone and lacks a portion of them. The sample carries roughly 700,000 clones, more than 80% recorded once. Sequenced input: peripheral blood. The receptors stem from a woman aged 18-29 years with acute or convalescent COVID-19. Both conserved end residues are part of each CDR3. A D gene is named only where the DNA matches it firmly.

D gene: TRBD1; J gene: TRBJ1-3; V gene: TRBV5-4; CDR3 protein: CASSLGWTGSGNTIYF
D gene: -; J gene: TRBJ1-5; V gene: TRBV9; CDR3 protein: CASSPNGGWEPQHF
D gene: -; J gene: TRBJ1-1; V gene: TRBV6-5; CDR3 protein: CASSPGETTEAFF
D gene: -; J gene: TRBJ2-2; V gene: TRBV7-9; CDR3 protein: CASQGNTGELFF
D gene: -; J gene: TRBJ1-2; V gene: TRBV6-2/TRBV6-3; CDR3 protein: CASSYLAGIGYTF
D gene: -; J gene: TRBJ1-5; V gene: TRBV19; CDR3 protein: CASSIPQGTYSNQPQHF
D gene: -; J gene: TRBJ2-7; V gene: TRBV12-3/TRBV12-4; CDR3 protein: CASNPSGSYEQYF
D gene: -; J gene: TRBJ1-3; V gene: TRBV4-3; CDR3 protein: CASSQDDTSLFGNTIYF
D gene: -; J gene: TRBJ2-7; V gene: TRBV2; CDR3 protein: CASSTPYEQYF
D gene: -; J gene: TRBJ1-5; V gene: TRBV4-3; CDR3 protein: CASSQDRALSNQPQHF
D gene: -; J gene: TRBJ2-7; V gene: TRBV21-1; CDR3 protein: CASSKGGEQYF
D gene: -; J gene: TRBJ2-5; V gene: TRBV4-1; CDR3 protein: CASSQVLTGSLGETQYF
D gene: -; J gene: TRBJ2-7; V gene: TRBV4-2; CDR3 protein: CASSQDYSSYEQYF
D gene: -; J gene: TRBJ1-4; V gene: TRBV6-5; CDR3 protein: CASSYGGAEEKLFF
D gene: TRBD2; J gene: TRBJ2-3; V gene: TRBV30; CDR3 protein: CAWSARGDSDTQYF
D gene: TRBD1; J gene: TRBJ1-6; V gene: TRBV6-2/TRBV6-3; CDR3 protein: CASSRLGQGYSPLHF
D gene: -; J gene: TRBJ1-1; V gene: TRBV6-2/TRBV6-3; CDR3 protein: CASSYGLARKNTEAFF
D gene: TRBD1; J gene: TRBJ2-1; V gene: TRBV7-2; CDR3 protein: CASSNDRGSYNEQFF
D gene: -; J gene: TRBJ1-2; V gene: TRBV4-1; CDR3 protein: CASSQGDGGNYGYTF
D gene: -; J gene: TRBJ1-6; V gene: TRBV3-1/TRBV3-2; CDR3 protein: CASSPSRLNSPLHF
D gene: -; J gene: TRBJ2-3; V gene: TRBV9; CDR3 protein: CASEGESTDTQYF
D gene: -; J gene: TRBJ2-7; V gene: TRBV23-1; CDR3 protein: CASSQGVVTRHRDPYEQYF
D gene: -; J gene: TRBJ2-1; V gene: TRBV20-1; CDR3 protein: CSARIDTEQFF
D gene: -; J gene: TRBJ1-1; V gene: TRBV30; CDR3 protein: CAWKWGDTEAFF
D gene: -; J gene: TRBJ1-1; V gene: TRBV14; CDR3 protein: CASSRKLQVLNTEAFF
D gene: -; J gene: TRBJ1-6; V gene: TRBV7-3; CDR3 protein: CASSLRAANSPLHF
D gene: -; J gene: TRBJ1-2; V gene: TRBV27; CDR3 protein: CASSPSAGWDGYTF
D gene: -; J gene: TRBJ1-1; V gene: TRBV29-1; CDR3 protein: CSVSGGARNTEAFF
D gene: TRBD1; J gene: TRBJ1-2; V gene: TRBV19; CDR3 protein: CASSPYGDSRGYTF
D gene: -; J gene: TRBJ2-1; V gene: TRBV11-2; CDR3 protein: CASSSLRGMAYNEQFF
D gene: -; J gene: TRBJ1-5; V gene: TRBV6-5; CDR3 protein: CASSYGGQPQHF
D gene: TRBD1; J gene: TRBJ1-2; V gene: TRBV6-4; CDR3 protein: CASRGGTGSGYTF
D gene: TRBD1; J gene: TRBJ1-2; V gene: TRBV12-5; CDR3 protein: CASGNGWTGGGYTF
D gene: TRBD2; J gene: TRBJ2-1; V gene: TRBV25-1; CDR3 protein: CASSEWTSGGGEQFF
D gene: -; J gene: TRBJ1-5; V gene: TRBV4-3; CDR3 protein: CASSPNAGAPQPQHF
D gene: -; J gene: TRBJ1-1; V gene: TRBV6-5; CDR3 protein: CASSYGNRELGTEAFF
D gene: TRBD1; J gene: TRBJ1-5; V gene: TRBV6-5; CDR3 protein: CASRRDSYSNQPQHF
D gene: -; J gene: TRBJ1-4; V gene: TRBV7-9; CDR3 protein: CASTPSGGTGEKLFF
D gene: TRBD1; J gene: TRBJ1-1; V gene: TRBV6-5; CDR3 protein: CASHTGDTEAFF
D gene: TRBD1; J gene: TRBJ2-2; V gene: TRBV7-2; CDR3 protein: CASSPDRGPTGELFF
D gene: TRBD1; J gene: TRBJ2-7; V gene: TRBV5-1; CDR3 protein: CASSLTDRGSGEQYF
D gene: TRBD2; J gene: TRBJ2-7; V gene: TRBV5-1; CDR3 protein: CASSWGGVDEQYF
D gene: -; J gene: TRBJ1-2; V gene: TRBV6-5; CDR3 protein: CASKGGATNYGYTF
D gene: -; J gene: TRBJ2-2; V gene: TRBV5-6; CDR3 protein: CASTLTGELFF
D gene: TRBD1; J gene: TRBJ1-2; V gene: TRBV5-1; CDR3 protein: CASSLGGQGFYGYTF
D gene: TRBD1; J gene: TRBJ2-7; V gene: TRBV9; CDR3 protein: CASSPGQAYEQYF
D gene: TRBD1; J gene: TRBJ1-5; V gene: TRBV6-6; CDR3 protein: CASTGIQGASGQPQHF
D gene: TRBD2; J gene: TRBJ2-3; V gene: TRBV5-1; CDR3 protein: CASSPTLAASWNTQYF
D gene: -; J gene: TRBJ1-2; V gene: TRBV3-1/TRBV3-2; CDR3 protein: CASSPTEDYGYTF
D gene: TRBD1; J gene: TRBJ2-7; V gene: TRBV7-2; CDR3 protein: CASSLIRDRAYEQYF
D gene: TRBD1; J gene: TRBJ1-1; V gene: TRBV11-2; CDR3 protein: CASSSAWDRNTEAFF
D gene: -; J gene: TRBJ1-1; V gene: TRBV7-2; CDR3 protein: CASSLVGGEVTEAFF
D gene: TRBD1; J gene: TRBJ2-2; V gene: TRBV2; CDR3 protein: CASSDQGVSGELFF
D gene: TRBD1; J gene: TRBJ1-5; V gene: TRBV6-5; CDR3 protein: CASSRQGHNQPQHF
D gene: -; J gene: TRBJ1-1; V gene: TRBV4-1; CDR3 protein: CASSQGRSIRGLEDDDTEAFF
D gene: TRBD2; J gene: TRBJ2-2; V gene: TRBV5-1; CDR3 protein: CASSLASGGTGELFF
D gene: -; J gene: TRBJ1-5; V gene: TRBV19; CDR3 protein: CASTQWGRDQPQHF
D gene: -; J gene: TRBJ2-7; V gene: TRBV28; CDR3 protein: CASSFVQGGEQYF
D gene: TRBD2; J gene: TRBJ2-7; V gene: TRBV4-2; CDR3 protein: CASSQVSYETSSNYEQYF
D gene: -; J gene: TRBJ1-5; V gene: TRBV28; CDR3 protein: CASRYSNQPQHF